The clone carrying this T cell receptor beta chain turned up a few times. TCRdb recomputed calls from the RT-PCR reads with MiXCR, one row per CDR3 protein. This sample yields hundreds of thousands of distinct CDR3 sequences, of which 15% to 18% are seen a single time; more than 9% belongs to the top ten. The sample belongs to a study of response to subunit inactivated influenza vaccine. The CDR3 has 16 residues. The V end lost 0 bases, the J end lost 8 bases, and 14 bases lay between the germline ends. Germline CDR1 is SGHAT and CDR2 is FQNNGV. The input for sequencing was PBMCs from blood, taken 11 to 12 days after vaccination. The chain is built from TRBV11-2 and TRBJ1-6; D is uncertain. The receptor was isolated from a man aged 50 or older who received an inactivated influenza vaccine. Here the CDR3 DNA reads TGTGCCAGCAGCTTAGATGGAATGGCACAATATTCACCCCTCCACTTT. Translating it yields CASSLDGMAQYSPLHF.